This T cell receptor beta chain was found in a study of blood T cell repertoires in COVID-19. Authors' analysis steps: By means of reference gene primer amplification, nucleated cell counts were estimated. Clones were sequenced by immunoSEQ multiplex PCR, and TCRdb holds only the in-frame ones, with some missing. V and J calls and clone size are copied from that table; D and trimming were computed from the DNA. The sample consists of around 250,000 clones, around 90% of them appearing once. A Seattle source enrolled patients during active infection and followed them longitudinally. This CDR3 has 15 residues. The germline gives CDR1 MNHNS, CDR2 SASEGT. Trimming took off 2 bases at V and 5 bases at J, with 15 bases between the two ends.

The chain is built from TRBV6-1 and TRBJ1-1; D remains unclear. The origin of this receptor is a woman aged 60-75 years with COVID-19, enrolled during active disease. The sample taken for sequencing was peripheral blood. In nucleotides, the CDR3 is TGTGCCAGCAGTGAATTGATTTCGGGGATTACTGAAGCTTTCTTT. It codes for CASSELISGITEAFF.